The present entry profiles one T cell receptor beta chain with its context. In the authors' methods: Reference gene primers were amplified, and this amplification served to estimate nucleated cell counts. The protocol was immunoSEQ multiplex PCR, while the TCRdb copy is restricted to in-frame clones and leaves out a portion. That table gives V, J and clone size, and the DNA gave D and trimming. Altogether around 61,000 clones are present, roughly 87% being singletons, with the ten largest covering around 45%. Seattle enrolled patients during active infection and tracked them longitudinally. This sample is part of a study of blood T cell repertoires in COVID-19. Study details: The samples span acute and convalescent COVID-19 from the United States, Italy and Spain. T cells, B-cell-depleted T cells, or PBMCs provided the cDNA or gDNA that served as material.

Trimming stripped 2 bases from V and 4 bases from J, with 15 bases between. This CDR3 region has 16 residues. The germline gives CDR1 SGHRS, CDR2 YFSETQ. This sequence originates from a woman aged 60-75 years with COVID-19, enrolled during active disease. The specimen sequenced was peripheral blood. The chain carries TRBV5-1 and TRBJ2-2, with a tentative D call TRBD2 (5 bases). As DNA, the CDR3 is TGCGCCAGCAGCTTAAGTCAGGAGGTGGGCACCGGGGAGCTGTTTTTT. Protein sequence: CASSLSQEVGTGELFF.